The source of this T cell receptor (beta chain) is a study of multiple sclerosis patients with progressive multifocal leukoencephalopathy. Turning to this clone: The sample carries other DNA sequences with the same CDR3.

TCRdb's copy holds only in-frame clones and misses some; the assay was immunoSEQ multiplex PCR. The sample has approximately 28,000 clones; 80% to 90% are singletons. J gave up 2 bases and V 3 bases, and 14 bases lay outside the gene matches. Germline lookup yields CDR1 SGHRS and CDR2 YFSETQ. The CDR3 has 18 residues. Time point indicated: time of PML onset. This TCR was recovered from a woman in her 40s with progressive multifocal leukoencephalopathy. Sequencing used PBMCs, obtained from a patient treated with natalizumab. This sequence joins TRBV5-1 and TRBJ1-1; 9 nucleotides align to TRBD1. DNA for the CDR3: TGCGCCAGCAGCTATCCGCGACAGGGGGGGAGAAAAAACACTGAAGCTTTCTTT. This sequence encodes CASSYPRQGGRKNTEAFF.